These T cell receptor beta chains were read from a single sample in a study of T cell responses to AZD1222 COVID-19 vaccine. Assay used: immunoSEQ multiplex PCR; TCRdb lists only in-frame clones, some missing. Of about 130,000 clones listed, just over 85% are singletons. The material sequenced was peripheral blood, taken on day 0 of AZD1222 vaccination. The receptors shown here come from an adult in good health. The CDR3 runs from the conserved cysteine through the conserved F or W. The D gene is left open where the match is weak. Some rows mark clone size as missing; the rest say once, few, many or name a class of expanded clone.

cdr3_nt: TGTGCCAGCTCCCAAGCTTACTCTAACTATGGCTACACCTTC; cdr3_aa: CASSQAYSNYGYTF; j_call: TRBJ1-2; clone_size: .; d_call: .; v_call: TRBV6-5
cdr3_nt: TGCAGCTCGGTCTCTGAAGATCGAAACTACAATGAGCAGTTCTTC; cdr3_aa: CSSVSEDRNYNEQFF; j_call: TRBJ2-1; clone_size: .; d_call: .; v_call: TRBV29-1
cdr3_nt: TGTGCCAGCTCCAGGGTAAACACTGAAGCTTTCTTT; cdr3_aa: CASSRVNTEAFF; j_call: TRBJ1-1; clone_size: .; d_call: .; v_call: TRBV2
cdr3_nt: TGTGCCGAGGGGGATCGGGGCCCCCTTAGCAATCAGCCCCAGCATTTT; cdr3_aa: CAEGDRGPLSNQPQHF; j_call: TRBJ1-5; clone_size: .; d_call: .; v_call: TRBV19
cdr3_nt: TGTGCCAGCACGGGGACGAACACCGGGGAGCTGTTTTTT; cdr3_aa: CASTGTNTGELFF; j_call: TRBJ2-2; clone_size: .; d_call: .; v_call: TRBV12-3/TRBV12-4
cdr3_nt: TGTGCCAGCAGTGATAGGGGGCTGAGAGATACGCAGTATTTT; cdr3_aa: CASSDRGLRDTQYF; j_call: TRBJ2-3; clone_size: .; d_call: TRBD1; v_call: TRBV6-1
cdr3_nt: TGCGCCAGCAGCTCAGACATGGGCCACTATGGCTACACCTTC; cdr3_aa: CASSSDMGHYGYTF; j_call: TRBJ1-2; clone_size: few; d_call: .; v_call: TRBV5-1
cdr3_nt: TGTGCCAGCAGTTTAGTCGGGGGGCGAATTCCCCAGCATTTT; cdr3_aa: CASSLVGGRIPQHF; j_call: TRBJ1-5; clone_size: .; d_call: .; v_call: TRBV28
cdr3_nt: TGTGCCACCAGTGAGGGGACAGGCGGAGATCAGCCCCAGCATTTT; cdr3_aa: CATSEGTGGDQPQHF; j_call: TRBJ1-5; clone_size: .; d_call: TRBD1; v_call: TRBV24-1
cdr3_nt: TGTGCCAGCAGTTTAGTAGGCGGGGAGCAGTTCTTC; cdr3_aa: CASSLVGGEQFF; j_call: TRBJ2-1; clone_size: once; d_call: .; v_call: TRBV12-3/TRBV12-4
cdr3_nt: TGTGCCAGCAGCCCGGGGACGGGTAGCTCCTACAATGAGCAGTTCTTC; cdr3_aa: CASSPGTGSSYNEQFF; j_call: TRBJ2-1; clone_size: .; d_call: .; v_call: TRBV7-6
cdr3_nt: TGTGCCTGGGACCCGGGACTAGCGGTTCTCCGGACCCAAGAGACCCAGTACTTC; cdr3_aa: CAWDPGLAVLRTQETQYF; j_call: TRBJ2-5; clone_size: few; d_call: TRBD2; v_call: TRBV30
cdr3_nt: TGTGCCAGTAGCACACGACAGGGAGATACGCAGTATTTT; cdr3_aa: CASSTRQGDTQYF; j_call: TRBJ2-3; clone_size: .; d_call: TRBD1; v_call: TRBV19
cdr3_nt: TGCAGTGCTAGAGTGGGCCGGGAGCAGTACTTC; cdr3_aa: CSARVGREQYF; j_call: TRBJ2-7; clone_size: .; d_call: .; v_call: TRBV20-1
cdr3_nt: TGTGCCAGCAGCTTGACGGACGGAGGTGCCGAAAAACTGTTTTTT; cdr3_aa: CASSLTDGGAEKLFF; j_call: TRBJ1-4; clone_size: .; d_call: .; v_call: TRBV5-6
cdr3_nt: TGTGCCAGCACTTCGGGACAGGGATCCTATGGCTACACCTTC; cdr3_aa: CASTSGQGSYGYTF; j_call: TRBJ1-2; clone_size: .; d_call: TRBD1; v_call: TRBV2
cdr3_nt: TGTGCCAGTAGTATCGATAGGGACAGGGGGCAAGGAGATACGCAGTATTTT; cdr3_aa: CASSIDRDRGQGDTQYF; j_call: TRBJ2-3; clone_size: .; d_call: TRBD1; v_call: TRBV19
cdr3_nt: TGCGCCAGCAGCCAAGAATCAGGGGATAATGAAAAACTGTTTTTT; cdr3_aa: CASSQESGDNEKLFF; j_call: TRBJ1-4; clone_size: .; d_call: .; v_call: TRBV4-3
cdr3_nt: TGCGCCAGCAGCTTGCATGAAAATGAAAAACTGTTTTTT; cdr3_aa: CASSLHENEKLFF; j_call: TRBJ1-4; clone_size: .; d_call: .; v_call: TRBV5-1
cdr3_nt: TGTGCCAGCAGCTCCCAGACAGGGTTAGAGACCCAGTACTTC; cdr3_aa: CASSSQTGLETQYF; j_call: TRBJ2-5; clone_size: .; d_call: TRBD1; v_call: TRBV7-6
cdr3_nt: TGCAGCGTTGGGGGGGACAGTAATACGCAGTATTTT; cdr3_aa: CSVGGDSNTQYF; j_call: TRBJ2-3; clone_size: .; d_call: .; v_call: TRBV29-1
cdr3_nt: TGCGCCAGCAGCTTTGAACCTAGGGGTAATGAAAAACTGTTTTTT; cdr3_aa: CASSFEPRGNEKLFF; j_call: TRBJ1-4; clone_size: few; d_call: .; v_call: TRBV5-1
cdr3_nt: TGTGCCAGCAGCCCCGGGACTAGCAGCTACACAGATACGCAGTATTTT; cdr3_aa: CASSPGTSSYTDTQYF; j_call: TRBJ2-3; clone_size: .; d_call: TRBD2; v_call: TRBV5-8
cdr3_nt: TGCGCCAGCAGTGAGAACCGAACGGGAGGTAGCAATCAGCCCCAGCATTTT; cdr3_aa: CASSENRTGGSNQPQHF; j_call: TRBJ1-5; clone_size: .; d_call: .; v_call: TRBV10-1
cdr3_nt: TGCGCCAGCAGCCAAGATCCGGTGGGGGGAATCGGCTATGGCTACACCTTC; cdr3_aa: CASSQDPVGGIGYGYTF; j_call: TRBJ1-2; clone_size: once; d_call: .; v_call: TRBV4-3
cdr3_nt: TGTGCCAGCGGGGGGACTAGCGGGAGAGGGGCCAACGTCCTGACTTTC; cdr3_aa: CASGGTSGRGANVLTF; j_call: TRBJ2-6; clone_size: .; d_call: .; v_call: TRBV21-1
cdr3_nt: TGTGCCAGCAGCTTAGATCCTAGCGGGGGGTTGAGCTCCTACAATGAGCAGTTCTTC; cdr3_aa: CASSLDPSGGLSSYNEQFF; j_call: TRBJ2-1; clone_size: .; d_call: TRBD2; v_call: TRBV11-3
cdr3_nt: TGTGCCAGCAGTTTATCAGTAGGGAACAAGTACTTC; cdr3_aa: CASSLSVGNKYF; j_call: TRBJ2-7; clone_size: .; d_call: .; v_call: TRBV12-3/TRBV12-4
cdr3_nt: TGTGCCAGCAGCTTCACACCAGGCAGCCACTATGGCTACACCTTC; cdr3_aa: CASSFTPGSHYGYTF; j_call: TRBJ1-2; clone_size: .; d_call: .; v_call: TRBV7-2
cdr3_nt: TGTGCCAGCAGTCGCACAGGGCGACTTAATGAAAAACTGTTTTTT; cdr3_aa: CASSRTGRLNEKLFF; j_call: TRBJ1-4; clone_size: few; d_call: .; v_call: TRBV27
cdr3_nt: TGTGCCAGCAGCGTAGAGGCAGGGTTCAATCAGCCCCAGCATTTT; cdr3_aa: CASSVEAGFNQPQHF; j_call: TRBJ1-5; clone_size: .; d_call: .; v_call: TRBV9
cdr3_nt: TGTGCCAGCAGTGAGCACAGCCAAGAGACCCAGTACTTC; cdr3_aa: CASSEHSQETQYF; j_call: TRBJ2-5; clone_size: .; d_call: .; v_call: TRBV2
cdr3_nt: TGTGCCACCTATCCGACAGGGGCCCCGCACTTTTATGGCTACACCTTC; cdr3_aa: CATYPTGAPHFYGYTF; j_call: TRBJ1-2; clone_size: .; d_call: TRBD1; v_call: TRBV5-4